This TCR beta chain was retrieved from a study of PD-L1 blockade in urothelial cancer. Background on the study: Blood analysis was done at 3 weeks (second dose) and 6 weeks after treatment began.

Described time point: pretreatment peripheral blood. Sequencing was performed with immunoSEQ multiplex PCR; in TCRdb, only in-frame clones are kept and a portion is missing. The table records about 86,000 clones, approximately 87% of them present only once. The germline CDR1 and CDR2 sequences are SQVTM and ANQGSEA. The CDR3 runs 17 residues. Trimming left V 7 bases short and J 4 bases short, with 28 bases between. The TCR sequence derives from a man in his sixties with urothelial cancer. V gene TRBV29-1 combines with J gene TRBJ1-1, with D perhaps matching TRBD1 (5 bases). The starting material was PBMCs, obtained around atezolizumab (anti-PD-L1) treatment. The DNA for the CDR3 is TGCAGCGCCCCAGTGTCACAGGTGGGGTCGTCGAGCACTGAAGCTTTCTTT. Its translation is CSAPVSQVGSSSTEAFF.